Listed here are 6 T cell receptor beta chains from one sample, sequenced in a study of post-analysis software for immune sequencing data (dated by TCRdb to about 2015). Results the study describes overall, beyond this receptor: Patients showed significantly higher frequencies than controls for five TRBV segments, among them TRBV5-6, TRBV5-1 and TRBV20-1.

Libraries came from PCR. TCRdb records Illumina HiSeq 2500 as the sequencer. Unique molecular identifiers were incorporated into TCR beta cDNA libraries to reduce PCR and sequencing biases. TCRdb trimmed public reads at Q25 via fastp, called clones via MiXCR and kept in-frame beta chains. Here each entry gathers all rows of one CDR3 protein and keeps the most common genes and DNA. The sample data list about 540,000 distinct CDR3 sequences, and approximately 31% of these were observed just once. The ten largest clones add up to around 6% of the sample. These TCRs are of unknown antigen specificity. The sample consisted of blood. The receptors come from a girl aged 2-17 years with multiple sclerosis.

This clonotype has a handful of counts. V gene TRBV7-9 combines with J gene TRBJ2-3; 9 bases match TRBD1. V trimming: 4 bases; J trimming: 3 bases; junction bases outside the gene matches: 8. Germline V gene lookup returns CDR1 SEHNR and CDR2 FQNEAQ (reference sequence). CDR3 length: 16 residues. Here the CDR3 reads CASSYRTGEKTDTQYF. CDR3 bases: TGTGCCAGCAGCTACCGGACAGGGGAAAAAACAGATACGCAGTATTTT.

The rearrangement links TRBV9 to TRBJ1-5, with D unclear. The CDR3 loop spans 14 amino acids. V was pared by 4 bases and J by 9 bases, with 17 bases between. The germline gives CDR1 SGDLS, CDR2 YYNGEE. Here the CDR3 reads CASSPSRVPGPQHF. The CDR3 DNA reads TGTGCCAGCAGCCCCAGTCGGGTTCCGGGGCCCCAGCATTTT.

The V and J genes are TRBV4-1 and TRBJ2-3; D might be TRBD2 (5 bases). CDR1 is MGHRA, CDR2 YSYEKL, per germline. This CDR3 has 17 residues. Trimming pared 0 bases from V and 6 bases from J, leaving 19 bases between. This chain's CDR3 is CASSQEDLGRGADTQYF. The CDR3 coding sequence is TGCGCCAGCAGCCAAGAGGATCTGGGTCGGGGTGCGGATACGCAGTATTTT.

The table lists this clonotype with a few counts. V is TRBV20-1 and J is TRBJ2-5; the D call may be TRBD1 or TRBD2 (6 bases each). Germline loops: CDR1 DFQATT, CDR2 SNEGSKA (reference sequence). CDR3 length: 13 residues. V was shortened by 3 bases and J by 7 bases, with 15 bases between the two germline ends. CDR3 region: CSASSGAGRTQYF. The CDR3 region has the DNA TGCAGTGCTAGTTCGGGGGCAGGTCGGACCCAGTACTTC.

This clonotype was seen a few times. The V gene is TRBV7-9, the J gene TRBJ2-7; perhaps D is TRBD1 or TRBD2 (5 bases each). This CDR3 spans 13 amino acids. The germline gives CDR1 SEHNR, CDR2 FQNEAQ (reference sequence). Trimming left V 3 bases short and J 2 bases short, with 8 bases between. The CDR3: CASSFLGPYEQYF. Written as DNA, the CDR3 is TGTGCCAGCAGCTTTTTGGGACCCTACGAGCAGTACTTC.

This clonotype was picked up a small number of times. The J gene is TRBJ2-4, the V gene TRBV2; no definite D call. The germline CDR1 and CDR2 sequences are SNHLY and FYNNEI. Trimming left V 0 bases short and J 0 bases short, with 9 bases between. The CDR3 spans 16 residues. The CDR3 DNA sequence: TGTGCCAGCAGTGAAGCCAGCACCGGAGCCAAAAACATTCAGTACTTC. Protein sequence: CASSEASTGAKNIQYF.